These T cell receptor beta chains were read from a single sample in a study of T-cell memory formation after mild COVID-19. TCRdb reprocessed the 5' RACE reads with MiXCR, giving one entry per CDR3 protein. This sample has around 82,000 distinct CDR3 sequences, with 10% to 15% found just once. Sequencing input: PBMCs or a T cell subset sorted from them (not recorded which). The receptors stem from a man between 18 and 29 years old who had mild COVID-19 (a few samples of this study predate the infection). Cell type and time point are not known. The CDR3 runs from the conserved cysteine through the conserved F or W. The D gene is left open where the match is weak. The size of a clone is reported for some rows only, either as once, few or many, or as a class for expanded clones.

J gene | clone size | V gene | D gene | CDR3 protein | CDR3 DNA
TRBJ2-1 | NA | TRBV3-1 | TRBD2 | CASSHKSPFLAGGFYNEQFF | TGTGCCAGCAGCCACAAGTCCCCCTTTCTAGCGGGGGGGTTCTACAATGAGCAGTTCTTC
TRBJ1-2 | NA | TRBV6-2/TRBV6-3 | NA | CASRLLGYTF | TGTGCCAGCAGACTTCTGGGCTACACCTTC
TRBJ2-3 | few | TRBV7-9 | NA | CASSLPWVGGLRDTQYF | TGTGCCAGCAGCCTCCCTTGGGTGGGGGGCCTCCGGGATACGCAGTATTTT
TRBJ2-7 | NA | TRBV5-8 | TRBD1 | CASSWTGGAYEQYF | TGTGCCAGCAGCTGGACAGGGGGAGCCTACGAGCAGTACTTC
TRBJ1-1 | many | TRBV12-3/TRBV12-4 | NA | CASSFLPGTGTEAFF | TGTGCCAGCAGTTTTCTACCGGGCACGGGCACTGAAGCTTTCTTT
TRBJ2-2 | once | TRBV6-5 | TRBD1 | CASSPNPDRVTGELFF | TGTGCCAGCAGCCCCAATCCGGACAGGGTCACCGGGGAGCTGTTTTTT
TRBJ2-5 | NA | TRBV15 | NA | CATSQGGGKEETQYF | TGTGCCACCAGCCAGGGGGGCGGGAAGGAAGAGACCCAGTACTTC
TRBJ2-7 | few | TRBV6-5 | TRBD1 | CASSRPGQGIYEQYF | TGTGCCAGCAGTCGCCCGGGACAGGGGATCTACGAGCAGTACTTC
TRBJ2-1 | NA | TRBV6-6 | NA | CASSYSSGTYNEQFF | TGTGCCAGCAGTTACTCTTCAGGGACGTACAATGAGCAGTTCTTC
TRBJ1-1 | once | TRBV12-3/TRBV12-4 | NA | CASSPPGGISTEAFF | TGTGCCAGCAGTCCCCCGGGGGGGATAAGCACTGAAGCTTTCTTT
TRBJ2-5 | NA | TRBV9 | NA | CASSVEGMMRETQYF | TGTGCCAGCAGCGTAGAAGGGATGATGAGGGAGACCCAGTACTTC
TRBJ1-1 | few | TRBV15 | TRBD1 | CATSRQGATEAFF | TGTGCCACCAGCAGACAGGGGGCCACTGAAGCTTTCTTT
TRBJ2-7 | few | TRBV6-2/TRBV6-3 | NA | CASSALANRYEQYF | TGTGCCAGCAGCGCCCTAGCGAACCGCTACGAGCAGTACTTC
TRBJ2-6 | few | TRBV11-1 | NA | CASSLSGFSGANVLTF | TGTGCCAGCAGCTTGAGCGGATTCTCTGGGGCCAACGTCCTGACTTTC
TRBJ2-3 | many | TRBV7-2 | TRBD2 | CASSGAGGTDTQYF | TGTGCCAGCAGCGGAGCGGGGGGCACAGATACGCAGTATTTT
TRBJ2-1 | NA | TRBV3-1 | TRBD1 | CASSQEAWDRGLGEQFF | TGTGCCAGCAGCCAAGAAGCCTGGGACAGGGGCCTCGGGGAGCAGTTCTTC
TRBJ2-3 | many | TRBV9 | NA | CASSVEGGSTDTQYF | TGTGCCAGCAGCGTAGAGGGCGGGAGCACAGATACGCAGTATTTT
TRBJ1-2 | few | TRBV27 | TRBD1 | CASSSNRGGYGYTF | TGTGCCAGCAGTTCCAACAGGGGGGGCTATGGCTACACCTTC
TRBJ1-5 | NA | TRBV30 | TRBD1 | CAWSVGQGRQPQHF | TGTGCCTGGAGTGTCGGACAGGGGAGGCAGCCCCAGCATTTT
TRBJ2-3 | NA | TRBV4-3 | TRBD1 | CASSQDRLQGADTQYF | TGCGCCAGCAGCCAAGATCGATTACAGGGGGCAGATACGCAGTATTTT
TRBJ2-1 | NA | TRBV12-3/TRBV12-4 | TRBD2 | CASSTSGGHYNEQFF | TGTGCCAGCAGCACTAGCGGGGGCCATTACAATGAGCAGTTCTTC
TRBJ2-5 | NA | TRBV27 | NA | CASSVQSQETQYF | TGTGCCAGCAGTGTTCAGAGCCAAGAGACCCAGTACTTC
TRBJ1-6 | few | TRBV7-9 | NA | CASSLGVISLHF | TGTGCCAGCAGCTTAGGGGTGATATCCCTCCACTTT
TRBJ2-2 | NA | TRBV6-5 | NA | CASSYSFPADSVGELFF | TGTGCCAGCAGTTACTCGTTTCCGGCAGATTCGGTAGGGGAGCTGTTTTTT
TRBJ2-1 | many | TRBV6-5 | TRBD2 | CASSSEGLAGGYNEQFF | TGTGCCAGCAGTTCCGAGGGACTAGCGGGGGGGTACAATGAGCAGTTCTTC
TRBJ2-1 | few | TRBV5-1 | NA | CASSLGRSRNEQFF | TGCGCCAGCAGCTTGGGGCGCAGCCGGAATGAGCAGTTCTTC
TRBJ2-3 | NA | TRBV7-9 | NA | CASSLVHLDPRISTDTQYF | TGTGCCAGCAGCTTAGTCCACTTAGACCCCAGAATAAGCACAGATACGCAGTATTTT
TRBJ2-1 | few | TRBV4-1 | NA | CASSQGARFGNEQFF | TGCGCCAGCAGCCAAGGGGCTAGGTTCGGGAATGAGCAGTTCTTC
TRBJ1-1 | few | TRBV9 | NA | CASSAGKNTEAFF | TGTGCCAGCAGCGCCGGAAAGAACACTGAAGCTTTCTTT
TRBJ1-2 | NA | TRBV5-6 | NA | CASSPGFNYGYTF | TGTGCCAGCAGCCCGGGGTTTAACTATGGCTACACCTTC
TRBJ2-3 | few | TRBV12-3/TRBV12-4 | TRBD2 | CASSFRLAGATSTDTQYF | TGTGCCAGCAGTTTCCGGCTAGCGGGAGCCACTAGCACAGATACGCAGTATTTT
TRBJ2-7 | NA | TRBV9 | TRBD2 | CASSPSGAASSYEQYF | TGTGCCAGCAGCCCCAGCGGGGCCGCGAGCTCCTACGAGCAGTACTTC
TRBJ2-6 | few | TRBV6-2/TRBV6-3 | NA | CASSYDYSKLTF | TGTGCCAGCAGTTACGATTACAGTAAGCTGACTTTC
TRBJ1-2 | NA | TRBV12-3/TRBV12-4 | NA | CASSLRTELNYGYTF | TGTGCCAGCAGTCTCCGGACAGAACTTAACTATGGCTACACCTTC
TRBJ2-3 | NA | TRBV9 | TRBD2 | CASSVWEGIDTQYF | TGTGCCAGCAGCGTCTGGGAGGGAATAGATACGCAGTATTTT
TRBJ1-6 | few | TRBV15 | NA | CATSRARDLNSPLHF | TGTGCCACCAGCAGAGCCCGGGACTTAAATTCACCCCTCCACTTT
TRBJ2-6 | few | TRBV7-2 | NA | CASSRRGRGGSGANVLTF | TGTGCCAGCAGCCGGAGGGGTAGAGGGGGCTCTGGGGCCAACGTCCTGACTTTC
TRBJ1-2 | NA | TRBV7-8 | NA | CASSLTVNGYTF | TGTGCCAGCAGCCTTACAGTAAATGGCTACACCTTC
TRBJ2-1 | few | TRBV7-9 | NA | CASSRGAEEQFF | TGTGCCAGCAGCCGGGGGGCCGAAGAGCAGTTCTTC
TRBJ1-4 | NA | TRBV11-2 | TRBD1 | CASSRGQVPNEKLFF | TGTGCCAGCAGCCGCGGACAGGTTCCTAATGAAAAACTGTTTTTT
TRBJ1-4 | NA | TRBV4-2 | NA | CASSQVGRGNEKLFF | TGTGCCAGCAGCCAAGTTGGACGGGGAAATGAAAAACTGTTTTTT
TRBJ2-2 | few | TRBV9 | TRBD2 | CASSPTSGGRRTGELFF | TGTGCCAGCAGCCCGACTAGCGGGGGGAGGCGGACCGGGGAGCTGTTTTTT
TRBJ1-5 | NA | TRBV6-6 | NA | CASSYRGGDSNQPQHF | TGTGCCAGCAGTTACAGGGGAGGGGATAGCAATCAGCCCCAGCATTTT
TRBJ1-1 | few | TRBV6-5 | NA | CASSYSGGAEAFF | TGTGCCAGCAGTTACTCAGGGGGAGCTGAAGCTTTCTTT
TRBJ2-7 | NA | TRBV7-9 | TRBD1 | CASSAPDREGTYEQYF | TGTGCCAGCAGCGCTCCGGACAGGGAAGGCACCTACGAGCAGTACTTC
TRBJ2-2 | NA | TRBV12-3/TRBV12-4 | NA | CASRERQANTGELFF | TGTGCCAGCAGGGAGAGACAGGCGAACACCGGGGAGCTGTTTTTT
TRBJ2-7 | few | TRBV21-1 | NA | CASSPPGPYEQYF | TGTGCCAGCAGCCCCCCCGGACCCTACGAGCAGTACTTC
TRBJ2-3 | few | TRBV7-6 | NA | CASSLAPGDTDTQYF | TGTGCCAGCAGCTTAGCCCCGGGGGACACAGATACGCAGTATTTT
TRBJ1-5 | once | TRBV6-5 | NA | CASRPLLGGGQPQHF | TGTGCCAGCAGACCCTTACTCGGGGGAGGTCAGCCCCAGCATTTT
TRBJ1-4 | NA | TRBV7-9 | TRBD1 | CASSQGVSSNEKLFF | TGTGCCAGCAGCCAGGGGGTTTCTTCTAATGAAAAACTGTTTTTT
TRBJ2-2 | NA | TRBV6-2/TRBV6-3 | NA | CASSYTGRGTGELFF | TGTGCCAGCAGTTACACAGGGAGGGGCACCGGGGAGCTGTTTTTT
TRBJ2-1 | NA | TRBV24-1 | TRBD2 | CATSGLAGVRPEQFF | TGTGCCACCTCGGGACTAGCGGGGGTTCGTCCGGAGCAGTTCTTC
TRBJ2-3 | few | TRBV11-2 | TRBD2 | CASSTSGRSTDTQYF | TGTGCCAGCAGTACTAGCGGGCGCAGCACAGATACGCAGTATTTT
TRBJ2-7 | NA | TRBV27 | NA | CASQGNSYEQYF | TGTGCCAGCCAGGGAAACTCCTACGAGCAGTACTTC
TRBJ2-2 | few | TRBV6-5 | NA | CASRGRNTGELFF | TGTGCCAGCCGGGGACGTAACACCGGGGAGCTGTTTTTT
TRBJ2-7 | few | TRBV2 | TRBD1 | CASLTVGGAYEQYF | TGTGCCAGCCTTACCGTAGGGGGCGCGTACGAGCAGTACTTC